This TCR beta chain was documented in a study of Graves' ophthalmopathy and Graves' hyperthyroidism. Amplification from RNA transcripts yielded the TCR beta CDR3 regions. An opening RT-PCR round employed HTBI primers and preceded a second-round multiplex PCR. TCRdb passed the multiplex PCR reads through MiXCR, listing each CDR3 protein once. The sample lists some 1.1 million distinct CDR3 sequences, roughly two fifths occurring once. Only newly diagnosed hyperthyroidism patients aged 18 to 65, with under 2 months' duration, were enrolled. In regard to this clonotype: A single base separates this from a much larger clone, so it may be a read error.

The sample was peripheral blood or thyroid tissue (not recorded which). This clonotype was sampled from an adult man with Graves' hyperthyroidism.

The CDR3 sequence is CSASGEPSGSPHEQYF. For the CDR3, the DNA is TGCAGTGCTAGTGGGGAACCTAGCGGGAGTCCCCACGAGCAGTACTTC. J is TRBJ2-7 and V is TRBV20-1; 10 bases map to TRBD2. J lost 5 bases, V lost 3 bases, and 13 bases had no gene match. CDR3 length: 16 residues. Germline V gene lookup returns CDR1 DFQATT and CDR2 SNEGSKA (reference sequence).